One and the same sample provided the 23 T cell receptor beta chains below, sequenced in a study of response to subunit inactivated influenza vaccine. TCRdb re-derived calls from the RT-PCR reads in MiXCR, one entry per CDR3 protein. Of over 800,000 distinct CDR3 sequences in the sample, approximately 22% were seen once. Sequencing used PBMCs from blood, obtained more than 4 days after vaccination. Receptor source: a man in his fifties or sixties who received an inactivated influenza vaccine.

The V and J genes are TRBV20-1 and TRBJ2-4; D gene ambiguous. The germline V and J ends were trimmed by 3 bases and 5 bases, with 8 bases remaining between them. This CDR3 region has 12 residues. Germline CDR1 is DFQATT and CDR2 is SNEGSKA (reference sequence). CDR3 amino acids: CSASPGENIQYF. The CDR3 nucleotides are TGCAGTGCTAGCCCAGGAGAAAACATTCAGTACTTC.

This clonotype has a handful of counts. V is TRBV5-8 and J is TRBJ2-3; D ambiguous. V was shortened by 3 bases and J by 6 bases, with 14 bases between the two germline ends. The germline gives CDR1 SGHTS, CDR2 YDEGEE. This CDR3 contains 14 residues. The CDR3 DNA reads as TGTGCCAGCAGCTCAGCCTCGAGTCCGGATACGCAGTATTTT. Amino acids: CASSSASSPDTQYF.

V gene TRBV28 combines with J gene TRBJ2-7; TRBD1 is a possible D gene (6 bases). CDR3 size: 13 residues. Germline loops: CDR1 MDHEN, CDR2 SYDVKM. The V gene lost 6 bases and the J gene lost 1 base, with 10 bases spanning the gap. The CDR3 DNA sequence: TGTGCCAGCAGGATACAGGGATCCTACGAGCAGTACTTC. Its protein product is CASRIQGSYEQYF.

This clonotype was seen many times. The V call is TRBV20-1, the J call TRBJ2-3; either TRBD1 or TRBD2 may supply D (5 bases each). CDR3 length: 14 amino acids. Germline V gene sequence: CDR1 DFQATT, CDR2 SNEGSKA (reference sequence). V lost 3 bases and J 1 base, leaving 11 bases between the germline ends. CDR3 region: CSARGVGGTDTQYF. The CDR3 DNA reads as TGCAGTGCTAGGGGGGTCGGGGGCACAGATACGCAGTATTTT.

The rearrangement uses TRBV4-2 and TRBJ1-6, with D tentatively TRBD1 (5 bases). The V end lost 2 bases, the J end lost 4 bases, and 12 bases lay between the germline ends. This CDR3 has 16 amino acids. CDR1 and CDR2 (germline): LGHNA, YNFKEQ. The CDR3: CASSQLRGAYNSPLHF. CDR3 sequence (DNA): TGTGCCAGCAGCCAATTGAGGGGAGCTTATAATTCACCCCTCCACTTT.

The chain's CDR3 is CSAYRGVARSRETQYF. The DNA of the CDR3 is TGCAGTGCTTACCGTGGGGTAGCGCGGAGTAGGGAGACCCAGTACTTC. J is TRBJ2-5 and V is TRBV20-1, with D possibly matching TRBD2 (5 bases). The germline V gene has CDR1 DFQATT and CDR2 SNEGSKA (reference sequence). This CDR3 has 16 amino acids. V was shortened by 5 bases and J by 5 bases, with 24 bases between the two germline ends.

V is TRBV18 and J is TRBJ2-3, with D perhaps TRBD1 (6 bases). Germline V gene lookup returns CDR1 KGHSH and CDR2 LQKENI. This CDR3 region has 13 residues. V lost 2 bases, J lost 6 bases, and 9 bases lay in between. Here the CDR3 reads CASSPTGRDTQYF. CDR3 DNA sequence: TGTGCCAGCTCACCAACAGGGCGGGATACGCAGTATTTT. The complete variable domain, with remaining parts taken from reference TRBV18 and TRBJ2-3, reads NAGVMQNPRHLVRRRGQEARLRCSPMKGHSHVYWYRQLPEEGLKFMVYLQKENIIDESGMPKERFSAEFPKEGPSILRIQQVVRGDSAAYFCASSPTGRDTQYFGPGTRLTVL.

This chain uses TRBV20-1 with TRBJ2-1, with D possibly being TRBD2 (6 bases). The germline gives CDR1 DFQATT, CDR2 SNEGSKA (reference sequence). This CDR3 is built from 15 residues. The V end lost 1 base, the J end lost 4 bases, and 14 bases lay between the germline ends. DNA for the CDR3: TGCAGTGCTAGAGCGACGGGACTGTTTTACAATGAGCAGTTCTTC. It yields the protein CSARATGLFYNEQFF.

In this sample, this clonotype turned up a few times. The chain recombines TRBV2 with TRBJ2-3; 7 bases line up with TRBD1. Trimming cost V 4 bases and J 2 bases; bases outside gene matches: 12. This CDR3 contains 17 residues. The germline gives CDR1 SNHLY, CDR2 FYNNEI. DNA of the CDR3: TGTGCCAGCAGTGTCATCAAAAACAGGGGATTCACAGATACGCAGTATTTT. Its translation: CASSVIKNRGFTDTQYF.

The CDR3 DNA is TGTGCCAGCAGTTCCGGGACTAGGGGGGACACAGATACGCAGTATTTT. This sequence encodes CASSSGTRGDTDTQYF. The chain couples TRBV27 to TRBJ2-3; TRBD2 aligns across 8 bases. The CDR3 covers 16 residues. V was clipped by 4 bases and J by 2 bases; unmatched bases: 8. Germline lookup yields CDR1 MNHEY and CDR2 SMNVEV (reference sequence).

This clonotype was seen more than once but under ten times. The chain couples TRBV29-1 to TRBJ1-1, with TRBD1 matching 7 bases. The germline CDR1 and CDR2 sequences are SQVTM and ANQGSEA. This CDR3 has 13 residues. J lost 4 bases, V lost 4 bases, and 6 bases had no gene match. Here the CDR3 DNA reads TGCAGCGTTGTTCAGGGGGTAGGCACTGAAGCTTTCTTT. It translates to CSVVQGVGTEAFF.

This clonotype turned up a few times. V is TRBV29-1 and J is TRBJ2-7; D possibly corresponds to TRBD1 (6 bases). CDR1 SQVTM and CDR2 ANQGSEA come from the germline V gene. The length of the CDR3 is 14 residues. V lost 3 bases and J 0 bases, leaving 12 bases between the germline ends. In DNA, the CDR3 is TGCAGCGTTGAGGGGGCAGGGGACTCCTACGAGCAGTACTTC. This encodes CSVEGAGDSYEQYF.

The chain links TRBV7-2 to TRBJ2-5; tentatively, D is TRBD1 (6 bases). V was cut by 6 bases and J by 4 bases, with 12 bases left in between. The CDR3 has 13 residues. Germline CDR1 reads SGHTA; CDR2 reads FQGNSA. This CDR3 is CASRSGVLETQYF. The CDR3 DNA follows: TGTGCCAGCAGGTCAGGGGTTTTAGAGACCCAGTACTTC.

This chain joins TRBV7-2 and TRBJ1-6; the D is unclear. This CDR3 comprises 16 residues. Deletions cut 2 bases from V and 3 bases from J, with 11 bases between. The germline CDR1 and CDR2 sequences are SGHTA and FQGNSA. CDR3 nucleotides: TGTGCCAGCAGCTTAATTCGCAGATTCTATAATTCACCCCTCCACTTT. Its translation: CASSLIRRFYNSPLHF.

This clonotype was seen at least ten times. The V call is TRBV12-3 or TRBV12-4, the J call TRBJ2-2; D is unresolved. Trimming removed 9 bases at V and 2 bases at J, with 10 bases between. This CDR3 is 13 amino acids long. The CDR3 here is CASPARNTGELFF. The CDR3 nucleotides are TGTGCCAGTCCAGCGAGAAACACCGGGGAGCTGTTTTTT.

This clonotype was picked up a small number of times. The rearrangement links TRBV20-1 to TRBJ1-4; D remains unclear. The CDR3 totals 13 residues. The germline V gene encodes CDR1 DFQATT and CDR2 SNEGSKA (reference sequence). Trimming shortened V by 3 bases and J by 6 bases, and 11 bases separated the two germline ends. DNA for the CDR3: TGCAGTGCTAGGACACAAGGAGATGAAAAACTGTTTTTT. Amino acids: CSARTQGDEKLFF.

This clonotype was counted ten times or more. The chain couples TRBV3-1 to TRBJ2-1; TRBD2 agrees at 10 bases. Trimming took 4 bases from V and 7 from J; bases not matched to a gene: 7. The germline V gene has CDR1 LGHDT and CDR2 YNNKEL (reference sequence). This CDR3 has 15 residues. The CDR3 here is CASSRGLAEANEQFF. CDR3 nucleotides: TGTGCCAGCAGCCGCGGACTAGCGGAAGCAAATGAGCAGTTCTTC.

This clonotype was detected a few times. The chain recombines TRBV5-4 with TRBJ2-7; D not resolved. This CDR3 has 14 amino acids. V was clipped by 1 base and J by 1 base, with 9 bases between them. Germline V lookup: CDR1 SGHNT, CDR2 YYREEE (reference sequence). The CDR3 DNA is TGTGCCAGCAGCTTGTTCTCCGCGTCCTACGAGCAGTACTTC. This sequence encodes CASSLFSASYEQYF.

The table lists this clonotype with a count of one. The chain recombines TRBV7-6 with TRBJ2-1; 7 bases are shared with TRBD1. Germline CDR1 reads SGHVS; CDR2 reads FNYEAQ. V trimming: 1 base; J trimming: 4 bases; junction bases outside the gene matches: 7. CDR3 length equals 16 residues. The DNA for the CDR3 is TGTGCCAGCAGCTTAGATACGGGACAGATTTACAATGAGCAGTTCTTC. Translation: CASSLDTGQIYNEQFF.

This rearrangement joins TRBV9 to TRBJ1-1; 10 bases map to TRBD1. Trimming took 3 bases from V and 0 from J; bases not matched to a gene: 11. CDR3 size: 18 residues. Germline CDR1 is SGDLS and CDR2 is YYNGEE. In nucleotides, the CDR3 is TGTGCCAGCAGCGCAGAGCTCAGGACAGGGGGTCTGAACACTGAAGCTTTCTTT. This translates into CASSAELRTGGLNTEAFF.

The CDR3 is CASSVEGVSYNEQFF. For the CDR3, the DNA is TGTGCCAGCAGCGTGGAGGGAGTCTCCTACAATGAGCAGTTCTTC. This rearrangement joins TRBV9 to TRBJ2-1; D might be TRBD2 (6 bases). The CDR3 is made up of 15 amino acids. Looked up from germline, CDR1 is SGDLS and CDR2 is YYNGEE. Trimming took off 2 bases at V and 0 bases at J, with 9 bases between the two ends.

This clonotype showed up just a few times. The chain carries TRBV20-1 and TRBJ2-3; unclear D gene. Between the trimmed V and J ends, which lost 6 bases and 2 bases, there was a span of 15 bases. Germline V gene data show CDR1 as DFQATT and CDR2 as SNEGSKA (reference sequence). CDR3 size: 14 residues. The CDR3 loop is CSAASSMNTDTQYF. Here the CDR3 DNA reads TGCAGTGCCGCCTCAAGTATGAACACAGATACGCAGTATTTT.

The chain recombines TRBV29-1 with TRBJ2-3; a possible D gene is TRBD2 (5 bases). The CDR3 loop spans 16 amino acids. V was clipped by 6 bases and J by 2 bases, with 21 bases between them. In germline, CDR1 is SQVTM, CDR2 ANQGSEA. The CDR3 loop reads CSVYTRDFHYTDTQYF. The CDR3 region has the DNA TGCAGCGTCTATACCCGGGATTTCCATTACACAGATACGCAGTATTTT.